This T cell receptor beta chain was sequenced during a study of identical twins. This clonotype turned up a few times. TCRdb ran MiXCR on the 5' RACE reads and lists one entry per CDR3 protein. Of over 500,000 distinct CDR3 sequences listed, under 25% are singletons. Between the trimmed V and J ends, which lost 2 bases and 3 bases, there was a span of 9 bases. The CDR3 totals 13 residues. Per the germline V gene, CDR1 is SGHRS and CDR2 is YFSETQ. A further study also used this sample, focusing on T cells expressing NK-cell markers. That paper notes: In sorted CD3+CD56+NKG2C+, CD3+CD56+NKG2C- and CD3+CD56-NKG2C+ T cells, TCR beta repertoires were obtained. Seropositivity for HCMV was found in most of the eight sequenced donors, with one seronegative. As a fraction of CD8+ T cells, dominant NKG2C+ clonotypes reached about 1.0-8% in 5 to 7 donors.

This receptor was obtained from a woman between 18 and 30 years old in good health. The chain employs TRBV5-1 and TRBJ2-7; perhaps TRBD1 as D (5 bases). The sequencing sample was made of CD4+ T cells sorted from blood. The CDR3 DNA follows: TGCGCCAGCAGCTTTCAGGGTAACTACGAGCAGTACTTC. Residues: CASSFQGNYEQYF.